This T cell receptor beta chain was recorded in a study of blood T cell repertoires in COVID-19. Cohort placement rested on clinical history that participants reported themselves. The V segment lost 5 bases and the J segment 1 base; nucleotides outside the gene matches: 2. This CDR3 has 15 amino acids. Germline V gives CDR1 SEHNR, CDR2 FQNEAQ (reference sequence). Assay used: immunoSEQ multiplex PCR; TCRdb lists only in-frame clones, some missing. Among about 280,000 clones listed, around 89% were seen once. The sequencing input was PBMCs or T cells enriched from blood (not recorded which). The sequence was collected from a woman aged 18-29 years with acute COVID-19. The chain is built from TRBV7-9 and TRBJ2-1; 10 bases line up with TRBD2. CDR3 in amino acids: CASSPLAGSYNEQFF. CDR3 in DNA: TGTGCCAGCAGCCCACTAGCGGGATCCTACAATGAGCAGTTCTTC. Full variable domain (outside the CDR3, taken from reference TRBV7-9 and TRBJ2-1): DTGVSQNPRHKITKRGQNVTFRCDPISEHNRLYWYRQTLGQGPEFLTYFQNEAQLEKSRLLSDRFSAERPKGSFSTLEIQRTEQGDSAMYLCASSPLAGSYNEQFFGPGTRLTVL.